This T cell receptor (beta chain) comes out of a study of regulatory T cells in long-lasting Graves disease. Arm-PCR of CDR3 regions and iRepertoire HTBI primers were used to build TCR beta libraries. Each CDR3 protein gets one entry after TCRdb re-called the multiplex PCR reads with MiXCR. This table holds roughly 360,000 distinct CDR3 sequences, roughly 23% found once. To note about this clonotype: Its antigen remains unidentified.

Findings and caveats of the study: Only a small sample size was used, which may have cut accuracy. The number of shared public clonotypes was higher in persistent patients (under 3,000) than new patients (around 890).

Time point noted: persistent/refractory GD, antithyroid drugs over 5 years with positive TRAb. From RNA extracted from PBMCs, the TCR library was made. Patient provenance is recorded as an endocrinology department in Xi'an, China. Sequenced material: peripheral blood mononuclear cells (PBMCs), taken when the disease was refractory, from a patient treated with antithyroid drugs. This clonotype was obtained from a woman in her forties with Graves disease.

CDR3 amino acids: CSAQEPGQGTNWNTGELFF. The CDR3 nucleotides read TGCAGTGCCCAGGAACCGGGACAGGGGACGAACTGGAACACCGGGGAGCTGTTTTTT. J is TRBJ2-2 and V is TRBV20-1; TRBD1 aligns across 10 bases. CDR1 is DFQATT, CDR2 SNEGSKA, per germline (reference sequence). With V trimmed by 6 bases and J by 1 base, 17 bases remained unmatched. CDR3 size: 19 residues.